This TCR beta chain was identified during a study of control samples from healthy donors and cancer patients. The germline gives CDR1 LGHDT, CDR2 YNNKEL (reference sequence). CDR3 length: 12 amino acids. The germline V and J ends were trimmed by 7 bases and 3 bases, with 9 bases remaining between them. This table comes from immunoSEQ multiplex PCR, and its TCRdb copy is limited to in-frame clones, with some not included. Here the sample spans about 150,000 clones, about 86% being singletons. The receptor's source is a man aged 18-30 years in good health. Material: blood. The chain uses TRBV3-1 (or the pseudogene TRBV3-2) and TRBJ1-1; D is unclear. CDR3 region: CASNKGDTEAFF. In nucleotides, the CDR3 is TGTGCCAGCAATAAGGGCGACACTGAAGCTTTCTTT.